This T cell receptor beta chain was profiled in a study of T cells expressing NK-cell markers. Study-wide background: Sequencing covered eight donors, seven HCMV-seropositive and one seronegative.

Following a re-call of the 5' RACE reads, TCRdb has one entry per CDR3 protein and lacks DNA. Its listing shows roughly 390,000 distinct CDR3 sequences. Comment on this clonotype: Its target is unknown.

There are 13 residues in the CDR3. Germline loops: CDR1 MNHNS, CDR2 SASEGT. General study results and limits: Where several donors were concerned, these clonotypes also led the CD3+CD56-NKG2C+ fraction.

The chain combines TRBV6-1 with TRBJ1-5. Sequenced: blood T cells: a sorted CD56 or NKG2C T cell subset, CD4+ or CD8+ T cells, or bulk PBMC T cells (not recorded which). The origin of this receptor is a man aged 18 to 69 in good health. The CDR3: CASSRAPRQPQHF.